What follows are 10 T cell receptor beta chains derived from one specimen sequenced in a study of CD4 T cells in relation to SARS-CoV-2 and coronaviruses. The unexposed donors gave CD4+ T cells in 2011-2018, prior to COVID-19. The cells were cultured for around ten days before CD4+ T cells were isolated. The protocol was immunoSEQ multiplex PCR, while the TCRdb copy is restricted to in-frame clones and leaves out a portion. The sample has 15,000 to 20,000 clones, roughly four fifths seen once. The antigens for these receptors are not known. Source material: CD4+ T cells from PBMCs, cultured in vitro. The receptors come from a human donor in good health.

The gene calls are TRBV7-8 and TRBJ2-1; D remains ambiguous. Per germline, CDR1 SGHVS and CDR2 FQNEAQ. Between the trimmed V and J ends, which lost 1 base and 2 bases, there was a span of 12 bases. The CDR3 extends over 16 amino acids. CDR3 region: CASSLGTGLPYNEQFF. In DNA, the CDR3 is TGTGCCAGCAGCTTAGGAACGGGCCTTCCCTACAATGAGCAGTTCTTC.

There are a few counts of this clone. This chain joins TRBV5-4 and TRBJ1-1, with 7 bases aligning to TRBD1. The germline V gene has CDR1 SGHNT and CDR2 YYREEE (reference sequence). The CDR3 contains 16 residues. The V segment lost 0 bases and the J segment 0 bases; nucleotides outside the gene matches: 5. The CDR3 nucleotides read TGTGCCAGCAGCTTGGGTGGGACAGTCATGAACACTGAAGCTTTCTTT. It is translated as CASSLGGTVMNTEAFF.

This sequence joins TRBV11-2 and TRBJ1-2; a weak D match, TRBD1 (6 bases). CDR1 is SGHAT and CDR2 is FQNNGV in the germline V gene. Trimming pared 5 bases from V and 4 bases from J, leaving 14 bases between. This CDR3 spans 14 amino acids. The CDR3 DNA sequence: TGTGCCAGCAGCCCAAGGACAGAATCCTATGGCTACACCTTC. This translates into CASSPRTESYGYTF.

The V call is TRBV6-5, the J call TRBJ2-5; D remains ambiguous. The length of the CDR3 is 11 residues. Germline-derived CDR1 and CDR2 are MNHEY and SVGAGI. Trimming stripped 6 bases from V and 5 bases from J, with 7 bases between. CDR3 residues: CASRELETQYF. Written as DNA, the CDR3 is TGTGCCAGCAGGGAGCTCGAGACCCAGTACTTC.

The chain uses TRBV10-2 and TRBJ2-7; D remains unclear. This CDR3 is built from 14 residues. V dropped 5 bases and J dropped 0 bases, with 11 bases sitting between them. Per germline, CDR1 WSHSY and CDR2 SAAADI. The CDR3 DNA reads TGCGCCAGCAGTTCAAACAGCTACTCCTACGAGCAGTACTTC. Its protein is CASSSNSYSYEQYF.

This clone was counted only a few times. The V call is TRBV4-1, the J call TRBJ1-1, with 7 bases fitting TRBD1. Germline V gene lookup returns CDR1 MGHRA and CDR2 YSYEKL. The CDR3 contains 14 residues. V lost 4 bases to trimming and J lost 2 bases; unmatched junction nucleotides: 4. CDR3 amino acids: CASSPRTGNTEAFF. In DNA form, the CDR3 reads TGCGCCAGCAGCCCCCGGACAGGCAACACTGAAGCTTTCTTT.

CDR3 sequence reads: CASSLRSSGGPYEQYF. CDR3 DNA: TGTGCCAGCAGCTTAAGATCGTCCGGGGGTCCCTACGAGCAGTACTTC. V gene TRBV11-3 combines with J gene TRBJ2-7; tentatively, D is TRBD2 (6 bases). Germline V CDR1 and CDR2: SGHNT, YENEEA. Trimming shortened V by 2 bases and J by 2 bases, and 16 bases separated the two germline ends. The length of the CDR3 is 16 residues. The complete variable domain, with remaining parts taken from reference TRBV11-3 and TRBJ2-7, reads EAGVVQSPRYKIIEKKQPVAFWCNPISGHNTLYWYLQNLGQGPELLIRYENEEAVDDSQLPKDRFSAERLKGVDSTLKIQPAELGDSAVYLCASSLRSSGGPYEQYFGPGTRLTVT.

CDR3 nucleotides: TGTGCCATCAGGGGCGGAATAACAGATACGCAGTATTTT. Translating gives CAIRGGITDTQYF. The V call is TRBV10-3, the J call TRBJ2-3; D unresolved. V shed 6 bases and J shed 3 bases, with 10 bases lying between them. The germline gives CDR1 ENHRY, CDR2 SYGVKD. This CDR3 spans 13 amino acids.

This chain joins TRBV7-8 and TRBJ2-1; possible D gene TRBD2, 5 bases. This CDR3 has 15 residues. Germline V CDR1 and CDR2: SGHVS, FQNEAQ. Trimming cost V 3 bases and J 9 bases, with 18 bases left between them. This chain's CDR3 is CASSLEVGLGGEQFF. The CDR3 nucleotides are TGTGCCAGCAGCTTGGAGGTGGGTCTCGGTGGTGAGCAGTTCTTC. Variable domain in full (rest from reference TRBV7-8 and TRBJ2-1): GAGVSQSPRYKVAKRGQDVALRCDPISGHVSLFWYQQALGQGPEFLTYFQNEAQLDKSGLPSDRFFAERPEGSVSTLKIQRTQQEDSAVYLCASSLEVGLGGEQFFGPGTRLTVL.

This clone was seen once. The chain couples TRBV9 to TRBJ2-2, with D hard to call. Germline CDR1 SGDLS, CDR2 YYNGEE. V lost 0 bases to trimming and J lost 0 bases, with 6 bases between them. CDR3 length equals 15 residues. CDR3 loop: CASSVESANTGELFF. CDR3 coding DNA: TGTGCCAGCAGCGTAGAGTCCGCGAACACCGGGGAGCTGTTTTTT.